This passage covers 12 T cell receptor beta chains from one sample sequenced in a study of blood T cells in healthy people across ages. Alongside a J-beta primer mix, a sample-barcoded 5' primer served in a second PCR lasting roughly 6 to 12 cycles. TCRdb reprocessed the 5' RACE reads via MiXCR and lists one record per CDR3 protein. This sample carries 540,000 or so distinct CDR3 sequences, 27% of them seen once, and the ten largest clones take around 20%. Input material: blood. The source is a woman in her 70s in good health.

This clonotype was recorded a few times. The CDR3 is CASSQGWSPDTQYF. CDR3 nucleotides: TGTGCCAGCAGCCAAGGGTGGAGCCCAGATACGCAGTATTTT. The gene calls are TRBV3-1 and TRBJ2-3; D remains unclear. Trimming took 1 base from V and 4 from J, leaving 9 bases between them. This CDR3 has 14 amino acids. Germline V gives CDR1 LGHDT, CDR2 YNNKEL (reference sequence).

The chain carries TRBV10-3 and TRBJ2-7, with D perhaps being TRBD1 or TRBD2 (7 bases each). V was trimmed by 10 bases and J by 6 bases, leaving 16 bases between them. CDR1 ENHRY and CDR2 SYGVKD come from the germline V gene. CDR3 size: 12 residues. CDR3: CATGGGLGEQYF. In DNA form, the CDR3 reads TGTGCCACAGGGGGGGGGCTAGGCGAGCAGTACTTC.

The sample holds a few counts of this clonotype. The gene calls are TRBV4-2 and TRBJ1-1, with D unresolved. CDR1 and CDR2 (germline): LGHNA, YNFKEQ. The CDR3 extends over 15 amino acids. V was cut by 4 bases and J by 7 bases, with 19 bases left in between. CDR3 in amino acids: CASSPSKKLAGEAFF. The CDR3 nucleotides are TGTGCCAGCAGCCCAAGCAAGAAGCTGGCGGGTGAAGCTTTCTTT.

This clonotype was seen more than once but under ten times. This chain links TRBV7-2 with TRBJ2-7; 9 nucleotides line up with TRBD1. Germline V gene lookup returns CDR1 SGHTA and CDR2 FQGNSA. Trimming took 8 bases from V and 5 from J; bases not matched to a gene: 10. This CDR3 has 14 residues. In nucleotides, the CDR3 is TGTGCCAGCGCCCGGGACAGGGTATCCCACGAGCAGTACTTC. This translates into CASARDRVSHEQYF.

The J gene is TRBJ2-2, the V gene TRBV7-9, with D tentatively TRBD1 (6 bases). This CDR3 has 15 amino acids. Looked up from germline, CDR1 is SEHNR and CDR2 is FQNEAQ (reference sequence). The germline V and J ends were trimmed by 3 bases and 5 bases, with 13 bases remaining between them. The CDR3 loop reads CASSFRLRGTGELFF. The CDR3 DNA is TGTGCCAGCAGCTTCCGCCTGAGGGGGACCGGGGAGCTGTTTTTT.

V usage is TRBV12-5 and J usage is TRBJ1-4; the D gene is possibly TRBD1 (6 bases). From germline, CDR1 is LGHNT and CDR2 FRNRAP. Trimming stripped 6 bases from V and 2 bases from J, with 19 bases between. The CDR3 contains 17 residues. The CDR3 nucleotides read TGTGCTAGTGGGTTTAGGGGGGGCGCGAATACTAATGAAAAACTGTTTTTT. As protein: CASGFRGGANTNEKLFF.

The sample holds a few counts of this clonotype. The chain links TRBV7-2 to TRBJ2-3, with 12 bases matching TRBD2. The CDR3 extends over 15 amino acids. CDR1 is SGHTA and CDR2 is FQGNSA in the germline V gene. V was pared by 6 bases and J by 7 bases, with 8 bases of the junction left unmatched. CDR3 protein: CASSRSTSGGYTQYF. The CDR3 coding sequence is TGTGCCAGCAGTCGATCGACTAGCGGGGGATATACGCAGTATTTT.

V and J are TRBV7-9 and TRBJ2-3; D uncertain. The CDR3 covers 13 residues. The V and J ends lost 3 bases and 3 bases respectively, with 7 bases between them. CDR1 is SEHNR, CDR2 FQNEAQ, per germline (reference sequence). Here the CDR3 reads CASSFTITDTQYF. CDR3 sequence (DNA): TGTGCCAGCAGCTTCACTATTACAGATACGCAGTATTTT.

The CDR3 here is CSAISGTQSNEQFF. In DNA form, the CDR3 reads TGCAGTGCTATTTCAGGGACCCAGAGCAATGAGCAGTTCTTC. The chain carries TRBV20-1 and TRBJ2-1; D tentatively reads TRBD1 or TRBD2 (5 bases each). Germline lookup yields CDR1 DFQATT and CDR2 SNEGSKA (reference sequence). This CDR3 is built from 14 residues. The ends were cut back, 4 bases at V and 6 bases at J, with 16 bases in the middle.

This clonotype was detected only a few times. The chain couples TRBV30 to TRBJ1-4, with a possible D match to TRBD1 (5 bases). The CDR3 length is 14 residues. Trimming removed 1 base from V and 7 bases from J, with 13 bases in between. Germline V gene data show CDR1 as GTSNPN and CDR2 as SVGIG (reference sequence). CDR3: CAWSGSREGEKLFF. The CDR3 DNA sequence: TGTGCCTGGAGTGGGAGCAGGGAGGGTGAAAAACTGTTTTTT.

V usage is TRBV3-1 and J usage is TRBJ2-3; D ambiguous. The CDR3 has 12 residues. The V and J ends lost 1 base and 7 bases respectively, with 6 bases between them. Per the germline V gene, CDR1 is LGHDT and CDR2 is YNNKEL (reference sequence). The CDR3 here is CASSQGSNTQYF. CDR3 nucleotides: TGTGCCAGCAGCCAAGGATCCAATACGCAGTATTTT.

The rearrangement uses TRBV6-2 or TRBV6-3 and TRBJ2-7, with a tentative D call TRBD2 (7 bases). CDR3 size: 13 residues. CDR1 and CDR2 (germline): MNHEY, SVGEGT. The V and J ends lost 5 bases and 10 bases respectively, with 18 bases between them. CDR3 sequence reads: CASSRGGDGAQYF. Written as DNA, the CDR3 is TGTGCCAGCAGTCGCGGGGGCGACGGAGCCCAGTACTTC.